This is a list of T cell receptor beta chains from one sample in a study of shared clonotypes between healthy human individuals. Method: immunoSEQ multiplex PCR; TCRdb's copy keeps in-frame clones and lacks some. The sample records under 2.5 million clones, just under 95% being singletons. The sequencing sample was made of naive CD4+ T cells from PBMCs. These receptors were obtained from a man between 18 and 29 years old in good health. Some clones in this sample may be carry-over from other donors' samples. The conserved cysteine and the conserved F or W are not part of the CDR3 here.

TRBV19 ASKGRNTGELF
TRBV25-1 ASSGTGGDPYEQY
TRBV11-3 ASSLLGQETQY
TRBV9 ASSVSLREGLNEQY
TRBV11-3 ASSRRQGDTEAF
TRBV7-8 ASSLVDNQPQH
TRBV9 ASSPSAGSYNEQF
TRBV5-1 ASSTGQGDGYT
TRBV7-3 ASSLQGNYGYT
TRBV28 ASSHRGYEQY
TRBV6-5 ASSYLAGKTEAF
TRBV6-6 ASSPPPGSGLYGYT
TRBV11-2 ASSLFTGVADTQY
TRBV28 ASGLSLATNEKLF
TRBV10-3 AISEAGANYGYT
TRBV30 AWSGLAGGPFDKQY
TRBV5-1 ASSLGLAGTDTQY
TRBV5-6 ASSLQNTEAF
TRBV6-5 ASSGGQVNTEAF
TRBV19 ASSIGDRDFTGELF
TRBV4-3 ASSQGFWGQGAGGANVLT
TRBV7-9 ASRLAGKEQY
TRBV19 ASEGGQSNQPQH
TRBV5-8 ASSLVTDRGRSEGYT
TRBV14 ASSQGQGLGGANVLT
TRBV9 ASSRLQGSYNEQF
TRBV1 TSSQSGVRGRADYGYT